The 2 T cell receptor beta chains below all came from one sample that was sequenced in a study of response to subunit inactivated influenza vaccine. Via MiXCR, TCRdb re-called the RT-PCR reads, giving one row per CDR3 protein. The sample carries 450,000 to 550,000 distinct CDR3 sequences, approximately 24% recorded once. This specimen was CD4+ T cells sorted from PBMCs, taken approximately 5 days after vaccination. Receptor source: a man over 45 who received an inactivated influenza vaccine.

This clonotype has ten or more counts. The CDR3 here is CATSDPRPGLAYNEQFF. CDR3 DNA: TGTGCCACCAGTGATCCCCGACCGGGACTAGCTTACAATGAGCAGTTCTTC. The J gene is TRBJ2-1, the V gene TRBV24-1, with 9 bases that match TRBD2. The CDR3 is made up of 17 amino acids. J gave up 4 bases and V 3 bases, and 9 bases lay outside the gene matches. Germline values: CDR1 KGHDR, CDR2 SFDVKD.

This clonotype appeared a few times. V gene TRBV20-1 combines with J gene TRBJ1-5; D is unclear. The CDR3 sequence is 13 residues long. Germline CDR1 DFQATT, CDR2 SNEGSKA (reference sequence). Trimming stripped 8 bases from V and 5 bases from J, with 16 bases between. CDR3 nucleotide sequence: TGCAGTTGCGGCTCGGCAAGCTATCAGCCCCAGCATTTT. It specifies CSCGSASYQPQHF.